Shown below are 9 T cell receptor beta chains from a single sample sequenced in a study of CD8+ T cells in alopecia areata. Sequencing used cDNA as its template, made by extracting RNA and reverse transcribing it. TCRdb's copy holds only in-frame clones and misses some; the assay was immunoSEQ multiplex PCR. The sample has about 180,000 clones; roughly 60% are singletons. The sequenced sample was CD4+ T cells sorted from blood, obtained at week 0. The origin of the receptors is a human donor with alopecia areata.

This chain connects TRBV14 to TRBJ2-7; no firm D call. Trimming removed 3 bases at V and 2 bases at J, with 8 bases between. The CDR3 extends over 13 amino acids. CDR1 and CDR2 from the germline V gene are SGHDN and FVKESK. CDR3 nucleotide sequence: TGTGCCAGCAGCCAGGTAGCCACCTACGAGCAGTACTTC. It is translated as CASSQVATYEQYF.

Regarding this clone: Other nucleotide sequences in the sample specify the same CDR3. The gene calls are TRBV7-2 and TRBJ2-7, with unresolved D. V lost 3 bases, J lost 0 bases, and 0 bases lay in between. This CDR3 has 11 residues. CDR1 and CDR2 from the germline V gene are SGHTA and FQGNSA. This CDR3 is CASSFSYEQYF. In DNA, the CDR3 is TGTGCCAGCAGCTTCTCCTACGAGCAGTACTTC.

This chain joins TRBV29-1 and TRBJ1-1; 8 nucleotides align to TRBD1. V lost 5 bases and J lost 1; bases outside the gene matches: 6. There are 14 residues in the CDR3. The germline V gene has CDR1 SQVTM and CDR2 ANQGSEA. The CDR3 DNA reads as TGCAGCGTTCTACTCCAGGGGGCGAACACTGAAGCTTTCTTT. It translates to CSVLLQGANTEAFF.

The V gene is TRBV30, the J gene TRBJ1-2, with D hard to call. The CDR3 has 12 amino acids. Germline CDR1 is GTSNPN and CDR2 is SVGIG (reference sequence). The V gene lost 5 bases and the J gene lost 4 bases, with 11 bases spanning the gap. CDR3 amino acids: CAWGKDVYGYTF. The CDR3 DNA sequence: TGTGCCTGGGGGAAGGACGTCTATGGCTACACCTTC.

Here the CDR3 reads CASTPVKGGYGYTF. CDR3 sequence (DNA): TGTGCCAGCACCCCGGTGAAGGGGGGCTATGGCTACACCTTC. V is TRBV2 and J is TRBJ1-2; D might be TRBD1 (6 bases). The germline V and J ends were trimmed by 7 bases and 4 bases, with 16 bases remaining between them. Germline assignment: CDR1 SNHLY and CDR2 FYNNEI. The CDR3 length is 14 residues.

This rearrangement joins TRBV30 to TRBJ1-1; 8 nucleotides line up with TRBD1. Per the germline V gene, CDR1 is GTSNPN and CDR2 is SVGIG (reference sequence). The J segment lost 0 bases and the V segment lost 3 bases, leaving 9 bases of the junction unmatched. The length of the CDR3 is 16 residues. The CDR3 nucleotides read TGTGCCTGGAGCCCGAACGACAGGGGCATGAACACTGAAGCTTTCTTT. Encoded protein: CAWSPNDRGMNTEAFF. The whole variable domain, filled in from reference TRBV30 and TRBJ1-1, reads SQTIHQWPATLVQPVGSPLSLECTVEGTSNPNLYWYRQAAGRGLQLLFYSVGIGQISSEVPQNLSASRPQDRQFILSSKKLLLSDSGFYLCAWSPNDRGMNTEAFFGQGTRLTVV.

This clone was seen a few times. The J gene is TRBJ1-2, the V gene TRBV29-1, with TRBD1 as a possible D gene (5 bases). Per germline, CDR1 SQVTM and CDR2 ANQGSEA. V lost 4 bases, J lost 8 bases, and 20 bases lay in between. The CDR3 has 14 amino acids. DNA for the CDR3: TGCAGCGTTGGGGAGACGCCGGGGTGGGGCGGCTACACCTTC. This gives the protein CSVGETPGWGGYTF.

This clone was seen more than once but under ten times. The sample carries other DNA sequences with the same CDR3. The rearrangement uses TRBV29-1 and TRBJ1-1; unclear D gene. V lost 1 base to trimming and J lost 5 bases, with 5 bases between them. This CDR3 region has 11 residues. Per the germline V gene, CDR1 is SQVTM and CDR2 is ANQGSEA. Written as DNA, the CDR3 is TGCAGCGTTGAAGGCGGGACTGAAGCTTTCTTT. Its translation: CSVEGGTEAFF.

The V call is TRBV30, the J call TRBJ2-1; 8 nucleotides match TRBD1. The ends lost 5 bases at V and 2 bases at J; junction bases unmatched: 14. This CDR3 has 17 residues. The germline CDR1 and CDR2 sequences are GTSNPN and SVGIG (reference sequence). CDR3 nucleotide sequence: TGTGCCTGGTCGCGCGACAGGGGTTCGGCTCCCTACAATGAGCAGTTCTTC. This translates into CAWSRDRGSAPYNEQFF.